These 25 T cell receptor beta chains were all obtained from the same sample, sequenced in a study of beta chain features in type 1 diabetes. All of the isolated RNA was reverse transcribed, so expressed TCRB transcripts were sequenced. Data came from immunoSEQ multiplex PCR; TCRdb stores just in-frame clones and leaves some out. The repertoire holds around 300,000 clones, with around 13% as singletons. Material: central memory CD4+ T cells from blood. The origin of the receptors is a man between 25 and 39 years old in good health.

The chain combines TRBV6-1 with TRBJ2-1; 8 bases fit TRBD2. The CDR3 contains 15 residues. The V segment lost 6 bases and the J segment 4 bases; nucleotides outside the gene matches: 8. Germline loops: CDR1 MNHNS, CDR2 SASEGT. CDR3 DNA sequence: TGTGCCAGCAGCATTACTAGCGGAGTTTACAATGAGCAGTTCTTC. Translating gives CASSITSGVYNEQFF.

This clone has more than one count but fewer than ten. J is TRBJ2-7 and V is TRBV6-5; 14 nucleotides match TRBD2. The V segment lost 2 bases and the J segment 2 bases; nucleotides outside the gene matches: 2. This CDR3 comprises 16 residues. CDR1 and CDR2 (germline): MNHEY, SVGAGI. The CDR3 protein is CASSYLGLAGAYEQYV. The CDR3 DNA sequence: TGTGCCAGCAGTTACCTGGGACTAGCGGGAGCCTACGAGCAGTACGTC.

Here the CDR3 DNA reads TGTGCCAGCAGCCACCCCATAAATAGCACAGATACGCAGTATTTT. Translating gives CASSHPINSTDTQYF. This chain joins TRBV5-4 and TRBJ2-3; D gene unclear. V lost 4 bases and J 0 bases, leaving 12 bases between the germline ends. This CDR3 is built from 15 residues. The germline CDR1 and CDR2 sequences are SGHNT and YYREEE (reference sequence).

The sample holds a few counts of this clone. The J gene is TRBJ2-5, the V gene TRBV12-5, with D possibly matching TRBD2 (6 bases). This CDR3 comprises 13 residues. Germline V gives CDR1 LGHNT, CDR2 FRNRAP. Trimming shortened V by 3 bases and J by 3 bases, and 8 bases separated the two germline ends. CDR3 loop: CASGFRLEETQYF. For the CDR3, the DNA is TGTGCTAGTGGTTTCCGACTAGAAGAGACCCAGTACTTC. Full variable domain (outside the CDR3, taken from reference TRBV12-5 and TRBJ2-5): DARVTQTPRHKVTEMGQEVTMRCQPILGHNTVFWYRQTMMQGLELLAYFRNRAPLDDSGMPKDRFSAEMPDATLATLKIQPSEPRDSAVYFCASGFRLEETQYFGPGTRLLVL.

This clone was observed a few times. V usage is TRBV21-1 and J usage is TRBJ2-1; TRBD1, the table's D call, was not compared with the DNA. TRBV21-1 is termed a pseudogene. The CDR3 runs 17 residues. CDR3 DNA sequence: TGTGCCAGCAGCAAAGCGCTGGGACAGTCATCCTACAATGAGCAGTTCTTC. Encoded protein: CASSKALGQSSYNEQFF.

The rearrangement joins TRBV6-1 to TRBJ2-3; D ambiguous. Trimming left V 9 bases short and J 0 bases short, with 13 bases between. The CDR3 has 14 amino acids. Germline CDR1 is MNHNS and CDR2 is SASEGT. CDR3 sequence (DNA): TGTGCCAGTCAAATACGGGCGAGCACAGATACGCAGTATTTT. Translation gives CASQIRASTDTQYF.

The rearrangement links TRBV7-8 to TRBJ1-2; 7 bases match TRBD1. CDR3 length: 14 amino acids. Germline V gene data show CDR1 as SGHVS and CDR2 as FQNEAQ. After removal of 4 bases from V and 0 bases from J, the junction contained 2 bases not matched to a gene. CDR3 residues: CASSSDRANYGYTF. In nucleotides, the CDR3 is TGTGCCAGCAGCTCCGACAGGGCTAACTATGGCTACACCTTC.

This chain uses TRBV7-8 with TRBJ2-7; D might be TRBD2 (5 bases). V was pared by 1 base and J by 4 bases, with 8 bases between. The germline CDR1 and CDR2 sequences are SGHVS and FQNEAQ. The CDR3 is made up of 13 amino acids. The CDR3 spells CASSLGGEYEQYV. The CDR3 coding sequence is TGTGCCAGCAGCTTAGGTGGGGAGTACGAGCAGTACGTC.

The table lists this clone with a few counts. The chain combines TRBV2 with TRBJ2-6; TRBD2 agrees at 11 bases. The J segment lost 0 bases and the V segment lost 6 bases, leaving 10 bases of the junction unmatched. The CDR3 totals 19 residues. Germline CDR1 reads SNHLY; CDR2 reads FYNNEI. DNA for the CDR3: TGTGCCAGCAGGGCGGCTAGCGGGGGGCGCTCCTCTGGGGCCAACGTCCTGACTTTC. Its translation is CASRAASGGRSSGANVLTF.

The chain carries TRBV9 and TRBJ2-5; D remains ambiguous. This CDR3 is 15 amino acids long. Looked up from germline, CDR1 is SGDLS and CDR2 is YYNGEE. Trimming cost V 0 bases and J 2 bases, with 11 bases left between them. CDR3 bases: TGTGCCAGCAGCGTAGAAGCTTGGGAACAAGAGACCCAGTACTTC. Translation gives CASSVEAWEQETQYF.

The chain employs TRBV7-6 and TRBJ2-7; D assignment may be TRBD1 or TRBD2 (5 bases each). V was shortened by 0 bases and J by 7 bases, with 10 bases between the two germline ends. Germline CDR1 SGHVS, CDR2 FNYEAQ. The CDR3 runs to 13 residues. CDR3 in amino acids: CASSLARDREQYF. The CDR3 nucleotides read TGTGCCAGCAGCTTAGCCCGGGACCGGGAGCAGTACTTC.

The rearrangement links TRBV29-1 to TRBJ1-1, with TRBD1 identical over 9 bases. This CDR3 has 14 amino acids. V lost 5 bases to trimming and J lost 3 bases; unmatched junction nucleotides: 7. Germline CDR1 SQVTM, CDR2 ANQGSEA. The CDR3 protein is CSVNTGGSHTEAFF. Here the CDR3 DNA reads TGCAGCGTTAATACAGGGGGCTCGCACACTGAAGCTTTCTTT.

The table lists this clone with a few counts. The sample holds other DNA sequences that translate to the same CDR3. This chain links TRBV7-3 with TRBJ2-2; maybe TRBD1 (6 bases). The CDR3 loop spans 16 amino acids. The germline CDR1 and CDR2 sequences are SGHTA and FQGTGA. V lost 10 bases and J 0 bases, leaving 18 bases between the germline ends. Written as DNA, the CDR3 is TGTGCCACCGCGCTCCTCGGGACATCGAACACCGGGGAGCTGTTTTTT. Its translation: CATALLGTSNTGELFF. The complete variable domain, with remaining parts taken from reference TRBV7-3 and TRBJ2-2, reads GAGVSQTPSNKVTEKGKYVELRCDPISGHTALYWYRQSLGQGPEFLIYFQGTGAADDSGLPNDRFFAVRPEGSVSTLKIQRTERGDSAVYLCATALLGTSNTGELFFGEGSRLTVL.

The DNA of the CDR3 is TGTGCCAGCAGTGGACTAGCGGGGGGGTCAGAGACCCAGTACTTC. Translating gives CASSGLAGGSETQYF. J is TRBJ2-5 and V is TRBV6-5; 15 bases match TRBD2. CDR1 and CDR2 (germline): MNHEY, SVGAGI. V trimming: 5 bases; J trimming: 4 bases; junction bases outside the gene matches: 2. The CDR3 has 15 amino acids.

This clone turned up a few times. The chain has TRBV4-1 and TRBJ1-3, with 9 bases identical to TRBD1. The CDR3 totals 15 residues. V shed 4 bases and J 8 bases; nucleotides not matched to a gene: 9. Germline V gene sequence: CDR1 MGHRA, CDR2 YSYEKL. For the CDR3, the DNA is TGCGCCAGCAGCCGCCGGGACAGGGCTGTAGACACCATATATTTT. Translating gives CASSRRDRAVDTIYF.

This chain connects TRBV7-2 to TRBJ2-5; 9 nucleotides align to TRBD1. J was trimmed by 2 bases and V by 5 bases; bases with no gene match: 3. This CDR3 region has 14 residues. Germline V gene sequence: CDR1 SGHTA, CDR2 FQGNSA. CDR3 region: CASSRDRAQETQYF. CDR3 DNA: TGTGCCAGCAGCCGGGACAGGGCACAAGAGACCCAGTACTTC. The full variable domain, completed using reference TRBV7-2 and TRBJ2-5, is GAGVSQSPSNKVTEKGKDVELRCDPISGHTALYWYRQSLGQGLEFLIYFQGNSAPDKSGLPSDRFSAERTGGSVSTLTIQRTQQEDSAVYLCASSRDRAQETQYFGPGTRLLVL.

This clone was seen a handful of times. The CDR3 DNA follows: TGCGCCAGCAGCGTCGACAGGGTGGGTCAAGAGACCCAGTACTTC. It is translated as CASSVDRVGQETQYF. J is TRBJ2-5 and V is TRBV5-1, with 7 bases lining up with TRBD1. CDR3 length: 15 residues. The V and J ends lost 4 bases and 2 bases, in that order; junction bases with no gene match: 8. Germline V lookup: CDR1 SGHRS, CDR2 YFSETQ.

A few counts support this clone. The chain employs TRBV29-1 and TRBJ2-7, with TRBD1 matching over 7 bases. V was pared by 1 base and J by 7 bases, with 7 bases of the junction left unmatched. CDR3 size: 13 residues. Germline V CDR1 and CDR2: SQVTM, ANQGSEA. CDR3 in amino acids: CSVEGQGRGEQYF. The DNA for the CDR3 is TGCAGCGTTGAAGGACAGGGCAGGGGTGAGCAGTACTTC.

This clone came up a few times. This chain links TRBV29-1 with TRBJ1-2, with D uncertain. V was trimmed by 2 bases and J by 5 bases, leaving 15 bases between them. Germline CDR1 reads SQVTM; CDR2 reads ANQGSEA. The CDR3 sequence is 14 residues long. CDR3 nucleotide sequence: TGCAGCGTTGAATTGTCCCCTCACAGATATGGCTACACCTTC. Residues: CSVELSPHRYGYTF.

This chain uses TRBV12-5 with TRBJ2-3, with 7 bases identical to TRBD1. V was pared by 5 bases and J by 3 bases, with 5 bases of the junction left unmatched. Germline V gene lookup returns CDR1 LGHNT and CDR2 FRNRAP. The CDR3 covers 14 residues. The CDR3 bases are TGTGCTAGTGGTCGACAGGGCACTACAGATACGCAGTATTTT. Protein: CASGRQGTTDTQYF.

This clone has more than one count but fewer than ten. The J gene is TRBJ1-4, the V gene TRBV6-5; no definite D call. The V end was cut by 4 bases, the J end by 8 bases, with 8 bases between. This CDR3 has 12 residues. The germline V gene encodes CDR1 MNHEY and CDR2 SVGAGI. As DNA, the CDR3 is TGTGCCAGCAGTTTCGTCGGGGAAAAACTGTTTTTT. Protein sequence: CASSFVGEKLFF.

This clone was picked up a small number of times. The V gene is TRBV9, the J gene TRBJ1-3; D call uncertain. V was trimmed by 0 bases and J by 2 bases, leaving 12 bases between them. CDR1 and CDR2 from the germline V gene are SGDLS and YYNGEE. This CDR3 comprises 16 residues. The CDR3 here is CASSVVPGMTGNTIYF. DNA for the CDR3: TGTGCCAGCAGCGTAGTCCCGGGGATGACTGGAAACACCATATATTTT.

The genes are TRBV29-1 and TRBJ2-1, with 8 bases lining up with TRBD1. Germline trimming cut 6 bases from V and 8 bases from J; bases unmatched to any gene: 9. In germline, CDR1 is SQVTM, CDR2 ANQGSEA. This CDR3 region has 13 residues. CDR3 coding DNA: TGCAGCGTGCCTGGACAGGGTCTCGATGAGCAGTTCTTC. Encoded protein: CSVPGQGLDEQFF.

The V gene is TRBV7-2, the J gene TRBJ2-5; 9 nucleotides match TRBD2. The CDR3 loop spans 16 amino acids. The germline V gene encodes CDR1 SGHTA and CDR2 FQGNSA. Losses at the gene ends were 2 bases for V and 4 bases for J; bases not matched to a gene: 8. CDR3 bases: TGTGCCAGCAGCTTATCGGGCGGGGGGGGAGGAGAGACCCAGTACTTC. Translation: CASSLSGGGGGETQYF.

This CDR3 reads CASSLKTSGAIGELFF. The CDR3 DNA reads TGTGCCAGCTCACTCAAGACTAGCGGGGCTATCGGGGAGCTGTTTTTT. The V gene is TRBV18, the J gene TRBJ2-2, with TRBD2 matching 11 bases. This CDR3 contains 16 residues. V was clipped by 4 bases and J by 7 bases; unmatched bases: 8. The germline V gene has CDR1 KGHSH and CDR2 LQKENI.